These 9 T cell receptor beta chains were all obtained from the same sample, sequenced in a study of blood T cell repertoires in COVID-19. Repertoires were generated with immunoSEQ multiplex PCR, while TCRdb's copy carries only in-frame clones and drops some. The table shows about 130,000 clones, with approximately 86% occurring only once. Sequencing was done on a sample of peripheral blood. The origin of the receptors is a woman aged 70-85 years with COVID-19, enrolled during active disease.

V and J are TRBV30 and TRBJ2-1; D is perhaps TRBD1 (6 bases). The V end lost 7 bases, the J end lost 4 bases, and 17 bases lay between the germline ends. This CDR3 spans 14 amino acids. In germline, CDR1 is GTSNPN, CDR2 SVGIG (reference sequence). In nucleotides, the CDR3 is TGTGCCTCCCTCCGGGACAAGACTTACAATGAGCAGTTCTTC. Residues: CASLRDKTYNEQFF.

The chain combines TRBV29-1 with TRBJ2-7; D is possibly TRBD2 (7 bases). Germline CDR1 and CDR2: SQVTM and ANQGSEA. The length of the CDR3 is 13 residues. The germline V and J ends were trimmed by 5 bases and 4 bases, with 15 bases remaining between them. CDR3 coding DNA: TGCAGCGTTAGGGGCAGGGGAGGGTACGAGCAGTACTTC. Its protein product is CSVRGRGGYEQYF.

This chain uses TRBV9 with TRBJ2-3; TRBD2 matches at 8 bases. CDR3 length: 21 amino acids. The J segment lost 0 bases and the V segment lost 0 bases, leaving 18 bases of the junction unmatched. The V gene's germline CDR1 is SGDLS and CDR2 YYNGEE. The CDR3, as DNA: TGTGCCAGCAGCGTAGTCCTTTTGGTAGCGGGGCCGCACATAAGCACAGATACGCAGTATTTT. Translation: CASSVVLLVAGPHISTDTQYF. The full variable domain, completed using reference TRBV9 and TRBJ2-3, is DSGVTQTPKHLITATGQRVTLRCSPRSGDLSVYWYQQSLDQGLQFLIQYYNGEERAKGNILERFSAQQFPDLHSELNLSSLELGDSALYFCASSVVLLVAGPHISTDTQYFGPGTRLTVL.

In DNA, the CDR3 is TGTGCCAGCAGCTTGGCATTGGGGGGTTCCTACAATGAGCAGTTCTTC. It yields the protein CASSLALGGSYNEQFF. V and J are TRBV5-6 and TRBJ2-1; D possibly corresponds to TRBD2 (6 bases). Trimming removed 0 bases at V and 1 base at J, with 11 bases between. Per the germline V gene, CDR1 is SGHDT and CDR2 is YYEEEE. The CDR3 runs to 16 residues.

The rearrangement uses TRBV3-1 (or the pseudogene TRBV3-2) and TRBJ2-5; D is unclear. Deletions cut 0 bases from V and 5 bases from J, with 16 bases between. Germline CDR1 and CDR2: LGHDT and YNNKEL (reference sequence). The CDR3 sequence is 16 residues long. The CDR3 DNA follows: TGTGCCAGCAGCCAAGATCTGGCAAGTCGCTGGGAGACCCAGTACTTC. The encoded protein is CASSQDLASRWETQYF.

The rearrangement uses TRBV3-1 (or the pseudogene TRBV3-2) and TRBJ1-3; D gene ambiguous. This CDR3 comprises 13 residues. V was pared by 3 bases and J by 2 bases, with 5 bases between. Germline V CDR1 and CDR2: LGHDT, YNNKEL (reference sequence). As DNA, the CDR3 is TGTGCCAGCAGCCACCTAGCTGGAAACACCATATATTTT. Protein: CASSHLAGNTIYF.

The gene calls are TRBV6-4 and TRBJ2-5; TRBD2 might be the D (7 bases). V lost 3 bases, J lost 4 bases, and 15 bases lay in between. Looked up from germline, CDR1 is MRHNA and CDR2 is SNTAGT. The CDR3 is made up of 15 amino acids. Written as DNA, the CDR3 is TGTGCCAGCAGTGAAGGTGGCGGGGGCCGAGAGACCCAGTACTTC. It specifies CASSEGGGGRETQYF.

The genes are TRBV28 and TRBJ1-2; perhaps TRBD1 as D (6 bases). The germline V and J ends were trimmed by 5 bases and 8 bases, with 15 bases remaining between them. This CDR3 spans 13 amino acids. Germline CDR1 is MDHEN and CDR2 is SYDVKM. Here the CDR3 DNA reads TGTGCCAGCAGTGCACAGGGCCCGGGGGGCTACACCTTC. It encodes CASSAQGPGGYTF.

The rearrangement links TRBV28 to TRBJ2-7; the match to TRBD2 covers 10 bases. The CDR3 runs to 15 residues. Trimming cost V 6 bases and J 4 bases; bases outside gene matches: 9. CDR1 is MDHEN, CDR2 SYDVKM, per germline. The CDR3 nucleotides read TGTGCCAGCAGCCCCTTAGCGGGGGGCAATTACGAGCAGTACTTC. Translating it yields CASSPLAGGNYEQYF.